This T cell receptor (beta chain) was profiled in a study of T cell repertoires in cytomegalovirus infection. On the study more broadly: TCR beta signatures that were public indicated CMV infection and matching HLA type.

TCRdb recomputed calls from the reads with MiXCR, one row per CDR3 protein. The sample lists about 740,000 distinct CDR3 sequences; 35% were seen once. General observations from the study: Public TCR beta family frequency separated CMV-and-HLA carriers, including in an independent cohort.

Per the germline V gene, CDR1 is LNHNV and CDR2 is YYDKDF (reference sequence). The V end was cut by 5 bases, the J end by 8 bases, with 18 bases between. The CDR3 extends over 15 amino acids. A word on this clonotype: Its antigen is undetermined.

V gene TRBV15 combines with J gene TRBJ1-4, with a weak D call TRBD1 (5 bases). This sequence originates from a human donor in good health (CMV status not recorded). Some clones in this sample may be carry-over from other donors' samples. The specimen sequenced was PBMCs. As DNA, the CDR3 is TGTGCCACCAGCGCCCTTCGTGGGGGTAACGAAAAACTGTTTTTT. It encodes CATSALRGGNEKLFF.